The entry that follows covers one T cell receptor (beta chain) sequence. Its antigen is unknown. Within one base of it there is no much larger clone, and no base qualities were kept. The germline V gene sets CDR1 to SQVTM and CDR2 to ANQGSEA. The CDR3 runs 13 residues from the cysteine to the phenylalanine. Only the CDR3 part of the read is kept: 39 bases, read in frame from the first base. V trim: 4 bases; J trim: 2 bases; unmatched bases: 2. The sample belongs to a study of T cell responses to AZD1222 COVID-19 vaccine (dated by TCRdb to the early 2020s). Some background on the complete study: AZD1222 recipients whose second dose came at about 4 weeks and those whose second dose came at about 12 weeks were combined into one group, since spike-specific TCR depth and breadth did not differ between the two schedules. A total of around 240 trial participants underwent TCR sequencing, of whom around 210 had received two doses of AZD1222 and 26 had received two doses of the MenACWY control vaccine. Enrollment into the trials was organized by age into subgroups of 18-55, 56-69 and 70-plus years, and those subgroups contained approximately 160, 26 and 62 TCR-sequenced participants, respectively. Study-wide conclusions, independent of this receptor: The whole spike protein was spanned by vaccine-associated CD4 TCRs, and dominant responses were seen in regions 160-218 and 743-854. The 56-69-year group was small, and its depth increase did not reach significance, likely because of low power. Conclusions about previously exposed vaccinees were limited because only six AZD1222 recipients were SARS-CoV-2 seropositive at baseline. Participants were mostly white British, with more females than males. The authors suggested clonal diversity may have been underestimated. Nearly half of unique spike-specific TCRs reportedly recognized epitopes outside regions mutated in the B.1.351 and B.1.1.7 variants. No day 14 peak-response samples were available, so repertoires were characterized only after the peak T cell response. After two AZD1222 doses, spike-specific TCR breadth and depth were significantly higher than at day 0 and than in MenACWY recipients.

The CDR3 regions of human TCRbeta chains were analyzed by immunosequencing. Under the source paper's analysis protocol: Repertoire TCRs were checked for matches against a reference library of SARS-CoV-2-specific TCRs that had been generated using the MIRA antigen-specificity platform. Breadth was defined as the fraction of unique TCRs that were SARS-CoV-2-associated, and depth was defined as the fraction of total T cells that were SARS-CoV-2-associated. Using the MIRA data, every spike-specific TCR was mapped to the spike region that the TCR reacted to and assigned to either a CD4 or a CD8 class. Log10-transformed breadth and depth values were compared by one-way ANOVA with Sidak's multiple comparisons tests. This immuneACCESS table, as held by TCRdb, lists in-frame sequences with V and J called but not all clones. Of the missing ones, under half trace to an unresolved V gene in checked studies; the others have no known cause. V and J calls and clone size follow that table, whereas D and trimming were derived from the DNA. Across this sample there are more than 85,000 clones, with roughly 90% seen only once. The ten largest make up about 1.6% of the sample.

Per the publication, the time point label means: baseline before first vaccination. Samples from vaccinated people were obtained from the UK trials COV001 and COV002, which included a single-blind randomized controlled phase 2/3 trial of AZD1222 (ChAdOx1 nCoV-19) in healthy adults. For TCRbeta chain sequencing, PBMC samples were collected from trial participants at day 0 and at day 28 after the second dose. This sample comprised peripheral blood, obtained on day 0 of AZD1222 vaccination. The sequence was obtained from an adult in good health. The rearrangement combines TRBV29-1 with TRBJ2-7; the junction holds 10 bases that match TRBD2. The CDR3 in this case is CSVGTSGTYEQYF. The DNA is TGCAGCGTTGGGACTAGCGGTACCTACGAGCAGTACTTC.